The sequence of this T cell receptor beta chain was determined in a study of T cells in localized non-small cell lung cancer. About this clone itself: Its target is unknown.

Study-wide results and caveats: The tumor had only one region sequenced, so heterogeneity remains possible. Adjacent uninvolved lung tissue had the highest T cell clonality, exceeding tumor. Longer overall survival associated with higher blood T cell density; shorter survival with higher adjacent-lung clonality. Appearance in adjacent lung was seen for a median about 58 of the top 100 tumor clones.

V was trimmed by 4 bases and J by 7 bases, leaving 12 bases between them. The CDR3 is made up of 13 amino acids. In germline, CDR1 is SGHDT, CDR2 YYEEEE. Only in-frame clones appear in the TCRdb table, and some are missing; sequencing was by immunoSEQ multiplex PCR. The sample carries 26,000 or so clones, 80% to 90% recorded once. The sequencing here drew on peripheral blood, taken before any cancer treatment. This receptor was taken from a woman aged 18 to 49 with stage I lung adenocarcinoma. The chain has TRBV5-6 and TRBJ1-5; D is possibly TRBD1 (5 bases). The CDR3 reads CASSPGGGQPQHF. CDR3 sequence (DNA): TGTGCCAGCAGCCCAGGCGGGGGGCAGCCCCAGCATTTT.